This T cell receptor (beta chain) came from a study of blood T cell repertoires in COVID-19. As for the study in general: Italy, Spain and the United States were the sources of the convalescent and acute COVID-19 samples. The analysed material was cDNA or gDNA that came from T cells, B-cell-depleted T cells, or PBMCs.

Under the authors' procedure: From reference gene primer amplification, estimates of nucleated cell counts were derived. Here immunoSEQ multiplex PCR was the method, and the copy in TCRdb shows in-frame clones only, minus some. From that table come the V and J calls and clone size; the DNA was used to work out D and trimming. The profile shows under 250,000 clones, 85% to 90% of them singletons. The germline V gene encodes CDR1 GTSNPN and CDR2 SVGIG (reference sequence). The CDR3 extends over 16 amino acids. V was clipped by 2 bases and J by 0 bases; unmatched bases: 8. Either two negative PCRs, clearance, or symptom resolution qualified Cohort 3 donors as recovered.

This clonotype originated in a man aged 35-49 years who had recovered from COVID-19. J is TRBJ2-3 and V is TRBV30, with TRBD1 matching over 7 bases. Sequences were obtained from PBMCs or T cells enriched from blood (not recorded which). The CDR3 here is CAWSPEGGTSTDTQYF. In DNA form, the CDR3 reads TGTGCCTGGAGTCCAGAAGGGGGCACTAGCACAGATACGCAGTATTTT.